These 32 T cell receptor beta chains share one sample of origin, sequenced in a study of cytomegalovirus exposure and HLA in healthy donors (dated by TCRdb to about 2017). Library preparation employed the immunoSEQ multiplex PCR assay. The multiplex PCR relied on a mix of 60 forward primers for TCR Vbeta segments and 13 reverse primers for TCR Jbeta segments. TCRdb mirrors the immuneACCESS table, restricted to in-frame sequences. Some clones are absent from its copies; in checked studies, under half trace to an unresolved V gene, and the reason for the others is unknown. In this sample the table shows tens of thousands of clones, about 74% of which occur a single time. The ten most abundant clones make up 3.7% of the sample. Sequenced input: PBMCs. The receptors here all came from a man aged 25 to 45 in good health and CMV-seronegative.

The chain joins TRBV6-5 to TRBJ2-6, with D possibly being TRBD2 (7 bases). This CDR3 contains 15 residues. The V and J ends lost 7 bases and 4 bases respectively, with 14 bases between them. Germline values: CDR1 MNHEY, CDR2 SVGAGI. The CDR3, as DNA: TGTGCCAGCATCGAGGGGGGGGTCGGGGCCAACGTCCTGACTTTC. This gives the protein CASIEGGVGANVLTF.

The V and J genes are TRBV7-9 and TRBJ1-1; a possible D gene is TRBD1 (5 bases). The V gene lost 2 bases and the J gene lost 8 bases, with 18 bases spanning the gap. The CDR3 length is 15 residues. Looked up from germline, CDR1 is SEHNR and CDR2 is FQNEAQ (reference sequence). The CDR3 nucleotides read TGTGCCAGCAGCTTATCGGGGGAAGGGGTCGGGGAAGCTTTCTTT. This encodes CASSLSGEGVGEAFF.

V and J are TRBV18 and TRBJ1-5; D is uncertain. Trimming cost V 3 bases and J 7 bases, with 10 bases left between them. Per the germline V gene, CDR1 is KGHSH and CDR2 is LQKENI. CDR3 length equals 13 residues. The CDR3 region has the DNA TGTGCCAGCTCACCTCGAGCGGCGCAGCCCCAGCATTTT. Amino acids: CASSPRAAQPQHF. Looking up the rest from reference TRBV18 and TRBJ1-5 gives the full variable domain: NAGVMQNPRHLVRRRGQEARLRCSPMKGHSHVYWYRQLPEEGLKFMVYLQKENIIDESGMPKERFSAEFPKEGPSILRIQQVVRGDSAAYFCASSPRAAQPQHFGDGTRLSIL.

The genes are TRBV9 and TRBJ2-7; D unresolved. Germline CDR1 SGDLS, CDR2 YYNGEE. Between the trimmed V and J ends, which lost 0 bases and 3 bases, there was a span of 4 bases. There are 12 residues in the CDR3. CDR3 sequence reads: CASSVDSYEQYF. Here the CDR3 DNA reads TGTGCCAGCAGCGTAGACAGCTACGAGCAGTACTTC.

V is TRBV29-1 and J is TRBJ2-7, with 8 positions matching TRBD1. The CDR3 has 14 residues. V shed 4 bases, J shed 3 bases, and the junction held 8 bases outside the gene matches. Germline V gene data show CDR1 as SQVTM and CDR2 as ANQGSEA. This CDR3 reads CSVVEDRDFYEQYF. The CDR3 DNA reads as TGCAGCGTTGTGGAGGACAGGGACTTCTACGAGCAGTACTTC.

V gene TRBV9 combines with J gene TRBJ2-5; D not certain. This CDR3 is built from 14 residues. Between the trimmed V and J ends, which lost 0 bases and 2 bases, there was a span of 8 bases. Germline loops: CDR1 SGDLS, CDR2 YYNGEE. CDR3 DNA sequence: TGTGCCAGCAGCGTAGCTGGGCTACAAGAGACCCAGTACTTC. It specifies CASSVAGLQETQYF.

About this clone: Within the sample, other DNA sequences also encode this same CDR3. The chain carries TRBV5-1 and TRBJ1-1; 7 nucleotides align to TRBD1. The V gene's germline CDR1 is SGHRS and CDR2 YFSETQ. Trimming removed 9 bases from V and 0 bases from J; junction bases left unmatched: 5. The CDR3 length is 13 residues. The CDR3 spells CATKTGMNTEAFF. The CDR3 DNA follows: TGCGCCACAAAGACAGGGATGAACACTGAAGCTTTCTTT.

This chain uses TRBV5-8 with TRBJ1-5, with a possible D match to TRBD1 (6 bases). Trimming took off 0 bases at V and 0 bases at J, with 7 bases between the two ends. This CDR3 comprises 15 residues. Germline CDR1 is SGHTS and CDR2 is YDEGEE. CDR3 sequence: CASSLEGDSNQPQHF. Written as DNA, the CDR3 is TGTGCCAGCAGCTTGGAGGGGGATAGCAATCAGCCCCAGCATTTT. The full variable domain, completed using reference TRBV5-8 and TRBJ1-5, is EAGVTQSPTHLIKTRGQQATLRCSPISGHTSVYWYQQALGLGLQFLLWYDEGEERNRGNFPPRFSGRQFPNYSSELNVNALELEDSALYLCASSLEGDSNQPQHFGDGTRLSIL.

V gene TRBV10-3 combines with J gene TRBJ1-1; TRBD1 aligns across 9 bases. V shed 5 bases, J shed 5 bases, and the junction held 6 bases outside the gene matches. Germline lookup yields CDR1 ENHRY and CDR2 SYGVKD. The CDR3 spans 14 residues. The CDR3 protein is CAISLTGGRTEAFF. In DNA, the CDR3 is TGTGCCATCAGTCTCACAGGGGGCAGGACTGAAGCTTTCTTT.

The V and J genes are TRBV9 and TRBJ2-1; the D is unclear. This CDR3 has 16 residues. The germline gives CDR1 SGDLS, CDR2 YYNGEE. V was shortened by 0 bases and J by 0 bases, with 10 bases between the two germline ends. The CDR3 is CASSVESPFSYNEQFF. CDR3 sequence (DNA): TGTGCCAGCAGCGTAGAGAGTCCCTTCTCCTACAATGAGCAGTTCTTC.

CDR3 loop: CAWSRGESIQYF. CDR3 coding DNA: TGTGCCTGGAGCCGGGGGGAGAGCATTCAGTACTTC. V is TRBV30 and J is TRBJ2-4; 7 nucleotides agree with TRBD2. Germline values: CDR1 GTSNPN, CDR2 SVGIG (reference sequence). The CDR3 is 12 residues long. Losses at the gene ends were 3 bases for V and 9 bases for J; bases not matched to a gene: 5.

This chain joins TRBV18 and TRBJ1-1, with 8 bases lining up with TRBD1. CDR1 is KGHSH, CDR2 LQKENI, per germline. The CDR3 covers 22 residues. Unmatched junction bases numbered 26, after V lost 3 bases and J lost 2 bases. The CDR3 loop reads CASSPRRIREDREKIINTEAFF. For the CDR3, the DNA is TGTGCCAGCTCACCGCGGCGTATTCGGGAGGACAGGGAAAAAATTATCAACACTGAAGCTTTCTTT.

This clone was observed once. The chain links TRBV5-1 to TRBJ1-1, with unresolved D. Trimming pared 1 base from V and 3 bases from J, leaving 10 bases between. CDR1 and CDR2 (germline): SGHRS, YFSETQ. The CDR3 is 14 residues long. The CDR3 loop is CASSLSGGYTEAFF. The CDR3, as DNA: TGCGCCAGCAGCTTGTCTGGCGGATACACTGAAGCTTTCTTT.

The chain carries TRBV27 and TRBJ1-5, with 8 bases that match TRBD1. This CDR3 contains 17 residues. The germline gives CDR1 MNHEY, CDR2 SMNVEV (reference sequence). V shed 4 bases and J 8 bases; nucleotides not matched to a gene: 16. CDR3 DNA sequence: TGTGCCAGCAGTTCCCTGCCTGGGACAGGCAGGCGAGAGCCCCAGCATTTT. Translating gives CASSSLPGTGRREPQHF.

The chain uses TRBV10-2 and TRBJ2-1; D may be TRBD2 (5 bases). Looked up from germline, CDR1 is WSHSY and CDR2 is SAAADI. The CDR3 totals 17 residues. V lost 0 bases, J lost 4 bases, and 16 bases lay in between. This CDR3 is CASSESTASIQYNEQFF. In DNA form, the CDR3 reads TGCGCCAGCAGTGAGTCGACGGCTAGCATTCAGTACAATGAGCAGTTCTTC.

This clone turned up a few times. The V and J genes are TRBV11-2 and TRBJ2-1, with D possibly being TRBD1 (5 bases). CDR1 is SGHAT and CDR2 is FQNNGV in the germline V gene. Trimming pared 3 bases from V and 12 bases from J, leaving 12 bases between. The CDR3 is made up of 12 amino acids. The CDR3 is CASSFDGALQFF. The CDR3 DNA reads TGTGCCAGCAGCTTTGATGGGGCCTTGCAGTTCTTC.

The chain joins TRBV28 to TRBJ1-3, with D maybe TRBD1 (6 bases). V lost 6 bases and J 0 bases, leaving 15 bases between the germline ends. Per germline, CDR1 MDHEN and CDR2 SYDVKM. The CDR3 covers 16 residues. CDR3 in DNA: TGTGCCAGCAGACCAGAGACAGGATACTCTGGAAACACCATATATTTT. Protein: CASRPETGYSGNTIYF.

The chain's CDR3 is CASGLTWGGTQYF. CDR3 coding DNA: TGTGCCAGCGGGCTGACGTGGGGGGGTACGCAGTATTTT. The chain joins TRBV9 to TRBJ2-3, with 7 positions matching TRBD2. The trim removed 7 bases at V and 8 bases at J, leaving 10 bases unmatched. Germline CDR1 SGDLS, CDR2 YYNGEE. The CDR3 loop spans 13 amino acids.

The chain links TRBV6-1 to TRBJ1-5; D remains ambiguous. Per germline, CDR1 MNHNS and CDR2 SASEGT. Trimming pared 3 bases from V and 0 bases from J, leaving 9 bases between. The CDR3 is 15 amino acids. The CDR3 DNA reads TGTGCCAGCAGTGATACAAGTTATAGCAATCAGCCCCAGCATTTT. It is translated as CASSDTSYSNQPQHF.

The J gene is TRBJ2-3, the V gene TRBV7-7; possibly TRBD2 for D (5 bases). The germline V gene has CDR1 SSHAT and CDR2 FNYEAQ (reference sequence). CDR3 length: 13 residues. V was shortened by 4 bases and J by 7 bases, with 12 bases between the two germline ends. The CDR3 DNA reads TGTGCCAGCAGCTCCGAGGGTCAATATACGCAGTATTTT. Amino acid sequence: CASSSEGQYTQYF.

The V call is TRBV7-9, the J call TRBJ2-1, with 12 positions matching TRBD2. Germline CDR1 and CDR2: SEHNR and FQNEAQ (reference sequence). The CDR3 sequence is 19 residues long. V gave up 3 bases and J gave up 0 bases; unmatched junction bases: 9. CDR3 bases: TGTGCCAGCAGCTTTTACCGACTAGCGGGGGCAAGCTCCTACAATGAGCAGTTCTTC. Its protein product is CASSFYRLAGASSYNEQFF. The full variable domain, its missing parts supplied by reference TRBV7-9 and TRBJ2-1, is DTGVSQNPRHKITKRGQNVTFRCDPISEHNRLYWYRQTLGQGPEFLTYFQNEAQLEKSRLLSDRFSAERPKGSFSTLEIQRTEQGDSAMYLCASSFYRLAGASSYNEQFFGPGTRLTVL.

J is TRBJ1-2 and V is TRBV7-6, with a possible D match to TRBD1 (6 bases). The CDR3 extends over 14 amino acids. CDR1 is SGHVS and CDR2 is FNYEAQ in the germline V gene. V lost 3 bases to trimming and J lost 2 bases, with 10 bases between them. DNA for the CDR3: TGTGCCAGCAGCTTCGGGACACAAAACTATGGCTACACCTTC. Its protein is CASSFGTQNYGYTF.

A single count supports this clone. The chain recombines TRBV11-2 with TRBJ2-5, with 12 bases fitting TRBD2. The end of the DNA fits TRBJ2-7 better, so the J call may be wrong. CDR1 SGHAT and CDR2 FQNNGV come from the germline V gene. The CDR3 is made up of 14 amino acids. The CDR3 DNA reads TGTGCCAGCAGCCCGGGACTAGCGGGCAACGAGCAGTACTTC. Amino acids: CASSPGLAGNEQYF.

This clone has only a few counts. A read error is possible here, since a much larger clone lies one base away. V gene TRBV4-1 combines with J gene TRBJ2-5; 8 nucleotides align to TRBD2. V gave up 0 bases and J gave up 1 base; unmatched junction bases: 1. This CDR3 contains 15 residues. CDR1 is MGHRA and CDR2 is YSYEKL in the germline V gene. The CDR3 here is CASSQDRGGQETQYF. CDR3 DNA sequence: TGCGCCAGCAGCCAAGATCGGGGGGGCCAAGAGACCCAGTACTTC.

The chain carries TRBV6-1 and TRBJ1-2; weak D call: TRBD1 (6 bases). The CDR3 has 13 amino acids. The V end was cut by 4 bases, the J end by 5 bases, with 11 bases between. Germline V gene data show CDR1 as MNHNS and CDR2 as SASEGT. The CDR3 loop reads CASSVDRQYGYTF. CDR3 DNA sequence: TGTGCCAGCAGTGTCGACAGGCAATATGGCTACACCTTC.

This chain uses TRBV5-1 with TRBJ2-3; TRBD1 agrees at 7 bases. The V and J ends lost 0 bases and 0 bases, in that order; junction bases with no gene match: 4. In germline, CDR1 is SGHRS, CDR2 YFSETQ. The CDR3 has 16 residues. CDR3 sequence reads: CASSLGTGASTDTQYF. In DNA, the CDR3 is TGCGCCAGCAGCTTGGGGACAGGCGCCAGCACAGATACGCAGTATTTT.

This clone has only a few counts. This chain joins TRBV9 and TRBJ1-4; D is possibly TRBD1 (5 bases). CDR3 size: 14 residues. The ends were cut back, 2 bases at V and 0 bases at J, with 5 bases in the middle. Germline-derived CDR1 and CDR2 are SGDLS and YYNGEE. The CDR3 loop reads CASSVTATNEKLFF. The CDR3 region has the DNA TGTGCCAGCAGCGTGACAGCAACTAATGAAAAACTGTTTTTT.

The chain has TRBV18 and TRBJ2-5, with unresolved D. The CDR3 is made up of 13 amino acids. The germline V and J ends were trimmed by 2 bases and 5 bases, with 9 bases remaining between them. Germline V CDR1 and CDR2: KGHSH, LQKENI. The CDR3 sequence is CASSPAVRETQYF. CDR3 coding DNA: TGTGCCAGCTCACCAGCGGTTAGGGAGACCCAGTACTTC.

The CDR3 DNA reads TGTGCCAGCAGCTTAGGCCAGACAGATACGCAGTATTTT. Translated, it gives CASSLGQTDTQYF. This chain joins TRBV11-3 and TRBJ2-3; D is undetermined. Between the trimmed V and J ends, which lost 1 base and 3 bases, there was a span of 5 bases. CDR3 length equals 13 residues. Germline CDR1 reads SGHNT; CDR2 reads YENEEA.

CDR3 residues: CASSSDRGSYNEQFF. In nucleotides, the CDR3 is TGCGCCAGCAGCTCGGACAGGGGTAGCTACAATGAGCAGTTCTTC. V gene TRBV5-1 combines with J gene TRBJ2-1, with 9 bases aligning to TRBD1. After removal of 3 bases from V and 3 bases from J, the junction contained 4 bases not matched to a gene. This CDR3 has 15 amino acids. CDR1 SGHRS and CDR2 YFSETQ come from the germline V gene.

V usage is TRBV6-4 and J usage is TRBJ2-7, with D perhaps matching TRBD2 (5 bases). V lost 4 bases to trimming and J lost 9 bases, with 19 bases between them. The CDR3 contains 14 residues. Germline values: CDR1 MRHNA, CDR2 SNTAGT. CDR3 amino acids: CASSAPPGPGGQYF. Here the CDR3 DNA reads TGTGCCAGCAGTGCCCCCCCCGGGCCCGGAGGGCAGTACTTC.

This clone has only one observation. The chain couples TRBV6-5 to TRBJ2-1; the D gene is possibly TRBD2 (6 bases). CDR3 length equals 16 residues. Trimming removed 0 bases from V and 5 bases from J, with 14 bases in between. Germline CDR1 and CDR2: MNHEY and SVGAGI. The CDR3 DNA follows: TGTGCCAGCAGTTACTCTAATTTCAGGACTAACAATGAGCAGTTCTTC. Translating gives CASSYSNFRTNNEQFF.